The 12 T cell receptor beta chains below come from one sample, sequenced in a study of human T cells and chemical hapten exposure. One entry per CDR3 protein results from TCRdb running MiXCR on the RACE reads. The table has some 97,000 distinct CDR3 sequences, 25% to 30% seen once. Time point: patch test 3, about 24 weeks after DPC sensitization. The treatment was: therapeutic diphenylcyclopropenone sensitization with weekly scalp DPC. This specimen was whole blood, taken in connection with sensitization to the hapten diphenylcyclopropenone (DPC). All receptors derive from a man aged 35-49 years with alopecia areata. Some clones in this sample may be carry-over from other donors' samples.

For the CDR3, the DNA is TGCAGTGCCCCAGACCGGGACCCAGGGAGCTCCAATGAGCAGTTCTTC. Its protein is CSAPDRDPGSSNEQFF. The rearrangement uses TRBV20-1 and TRBJ2-1; TRBD1 or TRBD2 may be the D gene (5 bases each). The CDR3 extends over 16 amino acids. V dropped 6 bases and J dropped 6 bases, with 24 bases sitting between them. Germline CDR1 DFQATT, CDR2 SNEGSKA (reference sequence).

This rearrangement joins TRBV5-1 to TRBJ1-2; D not certain. Trimming left V 6 bases short and J 2 bases short, with 17 bases between. The CDR3 is made up of 15 amino acids. Looked up from germline, CDR1 is SGHRS and CDR2 is YFSETQ. CDR3 sequence (DNA): TGCGCCAGCACCTCCGGTCCGGACGGCAACTATGGCTACACCTTC. As protein: CASTSGPDGNYGYTF.

This clonotype ranks as medium-sized. The chain is built from TRBV6-5 and TRBJ1-1, with D possibly TRBD1 on 6 matching bases. CDR1 and CDR2 from the germline V gene are MNHEY and SVGAGI. This CDR3 is built from 17 residues. The V gene lost 4 bases and the J gene lost 1 base, with 19 bases spanning the gap. In DNA form, the CDR3 reads TGTGCCAGCAGTTCCCTAGGGGCGGGGGGGCCGAACACTGAAGCTTTCTTT. It encodes CASSSLGAGGPNTEAFF.

This clonotype was detected only a few times. J is TRBJ2-2 and V is TRBV12-3 or TRBV12-4; 10 bases are shared with TRBD2. This CDR3 comprises 16 residues. Trimming removed 5 bases from V and 4 bases from J; junction bases left unmatched: 7. Here the CDR3 reads CASSRLGTSVTGELFF. DNA for the CDR3: TGTGCCAGCAGTCGCCTCGGGACTAGCGTCACCGGGGAGCTGTTTTTT.

The gene calls are TRBV2 and TRBJ2-7; D possibly matches TRBD1 or TRBD2 (6 bases each). The CDR3 runs 15 residues. Germline V gives CDR1 SNHLY, CDR2 FYNNEI. The V end was cut by 4 bases, the J end by 4 bases, with 17 bases between. CDR3 amino acids: CASSVGGALEYEQYF. CDR3 nucleotides: TGTGCCAGCAGTGTCGGGGGCGCTTTGGAGTACGAGCAGTACTTC.

This clonotype was seen just once. One end of the junction does not line up with germline, which may come from a read error. The CDR3 spells CASSEHWGAYYKQYF. The DNA for the CDR3 is TGTGCCAGCAGTGAACATTGGGGGGCCTACTACAAGCAGTACTTC. This chain joins TRBV25-1 and TRBJ2-7, with D possibly called TRBD1 or TRBD2 (6 bases each). The CDR3 runs to 15 residues. Per the germline V gene, CDR1 is MGHDK and CDR2 is SYGVNS.

V and J are TRBV5-1 and TRBJ1-1; no firm D call. The CDR3 is 16 residues long. Germline V CDR1 and CDR2: SGHRS, YFSETQ. Trimming removed 0 bases at V and 1 base at J, with 13 bases between. CDR3 DNA: TGCGCCAGCAGCTTGGTGGGCGGAACCACGAACACTGAAGCTTTCTTT. Protein: CASSLVGGTTNTEAFF.

The V gene is TRBV14, the J gene TRBJ2-1, with a possible D match to TRBD2 (6 bases). Trimming left V 1 base short and J 2 bases short, with 9 bases between. Germline CDR1 and CDR2: SGHDN and FVKESK. The CDR3 spans 15 residues. The DNA of the CDR3 is TGTGCCAGCAGCCAAGTGCGGGACCCCTACAATGAGCAGTTCTTC. It yields the protein CASSQVRDPYNEQFF.

V and J are TRBV2 and TRBJ1-2, with a tentative D call TRBD1 (6 bases). This CDR3 region has 14 residues. V was shortened by 3 bases and J by 8 bases, with 16 bases between the two germline ends. Germline V gene data show CDR1 as SNHLY and CDR2 as FYNNEI. The CDR3 protein is CASSDGDRMAGYTF. The DNA of the CDR3 is TGTGCCAGCAGTGACGGAGACAGGATGGCAGGCTACACCTTC.

This clonotype was picked up a small number of times. The chain carries TRBV11-2 and TRBJ2-5; D is perhaps TRBD2 (5 bases). The CDR3 contains 16 residues. V gave up 6 bases and J gave up 3 bases, with 20 bases separating them. The germline V gene encodes CDR1 SGHAT and CDR2 FQNNGV. The CDR3 DNA is TGTGCCAGCAGTCTTATCTGGGGAGCAGGCGAAGAGACCCAGTACTTC. Protein product: CASSLIWGAGEETQYF.

This chain uses TRBV9 with TRBJ2-1; TRBD2 matches 14 bases. CDR3 size: 16 residues. CDR1 SGDLS and CDR2 YYNGEE come from the germline V gene. The V segment lost 3 bases and the J segment 8 bases; nucleotides outside the gene matches: 7. DNA of the CDR3: TGTGCCAGCAGCGGACTAGCGGGAGGGCCGGGGGATGAGCAGTTCTTC. Translation gives CASSGLAGGPGDEQFF. Looking up the rest from reference TRBV9 and TRBJ2-1 gives the full variable domain: DSGVTQTPKHLITATGQRVTLRCSPRSGDLSVYWYQQSLDQGLQFLIQYYNGEERAKGNILERFSAQQFPDLHSELNLSSLELGDSALYFCASSGLAGGPGDEQFFGPGTRLTVL.

The chain links TRBV20-1 to TRBJ2-1, with D possibly TRBD2 on 5 matching bases. The length of the CDR3 is 14 residues. From germline, CDR1 is DFQATT and CDR2 SNEGSKA (reference sequence). The V end lost 0 bases, the J end lost 1 base, and 7 bases lay between the germline ends. CDR3 amino acids: CSAREGRSYNEQFF. DNA of the CDR3: TGCAGTGCTAGAGAGGGGAGATCCTACAATGAGCAGTTCTTC.